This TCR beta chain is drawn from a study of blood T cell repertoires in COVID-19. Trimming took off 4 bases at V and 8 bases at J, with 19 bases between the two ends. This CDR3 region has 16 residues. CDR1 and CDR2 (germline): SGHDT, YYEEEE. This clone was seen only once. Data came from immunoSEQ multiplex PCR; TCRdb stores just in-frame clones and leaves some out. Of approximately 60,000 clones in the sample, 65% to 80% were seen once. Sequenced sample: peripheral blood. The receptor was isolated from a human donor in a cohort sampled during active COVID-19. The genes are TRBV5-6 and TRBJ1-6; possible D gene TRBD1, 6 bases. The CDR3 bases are TGTGCCAGCAGCCTCCAGACAGGCCGAGACTATTCACCCCTCCACTTT. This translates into CASSLQTGRDYSPLHF.